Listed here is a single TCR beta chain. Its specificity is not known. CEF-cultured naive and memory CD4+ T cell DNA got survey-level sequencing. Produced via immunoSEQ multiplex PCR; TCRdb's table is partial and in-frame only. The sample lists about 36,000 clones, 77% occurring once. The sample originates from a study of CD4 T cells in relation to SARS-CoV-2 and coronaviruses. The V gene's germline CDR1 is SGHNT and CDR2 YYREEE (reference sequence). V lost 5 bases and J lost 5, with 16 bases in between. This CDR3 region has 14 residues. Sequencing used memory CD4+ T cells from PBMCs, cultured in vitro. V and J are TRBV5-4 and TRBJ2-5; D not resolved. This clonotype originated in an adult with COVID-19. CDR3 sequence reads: CASSQPPAQETQYF. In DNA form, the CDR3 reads TGTGCCAGCAGTCAACCGCCCGCTCAGGAGACCCAGTACTTC.